This T cell receptor beta chain was captured by sequencing in a study of blood T cell repertoires in COVID-19. The method was immunoSEQ multiplex PCR; TCRdb's version includes in-frame clones alone and lacks a portion of them. Of over 250,000 clones listed, around nine tenths were seen once; the top ten hold roughly a tenth. Trimming cost V 0 bases and J 12 bases, with 21 bases left between them. Germline lookup yields CDR1 LGHNA and CDR2 YSLEER. The CDR3 is 16 residues long. The sample consisted of peripheral blood. The TCR originated in a woman between 65 and 79 years old with COVID-19, enrolled during active disease. The chain carries TRBV4-3 and TRBJ2-1; D call uncertain. CDR3 DNA sequence: TGCGCCAGCAGCCAAGATATCTTCCCCCCGGAGCATGGGCAGTTCTTC. Amino acids: CASSQDIFPPEHGQFF.